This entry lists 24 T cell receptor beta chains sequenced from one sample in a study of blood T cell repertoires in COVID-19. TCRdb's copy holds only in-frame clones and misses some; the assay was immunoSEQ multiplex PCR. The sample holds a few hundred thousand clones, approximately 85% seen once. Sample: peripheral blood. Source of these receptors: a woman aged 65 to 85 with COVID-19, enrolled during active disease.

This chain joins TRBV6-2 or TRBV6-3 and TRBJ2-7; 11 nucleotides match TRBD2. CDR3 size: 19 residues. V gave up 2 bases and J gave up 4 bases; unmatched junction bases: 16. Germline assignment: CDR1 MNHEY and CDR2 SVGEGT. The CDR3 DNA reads TGTGCCAGCAGTTACGGGCTAGCGGGAGGCAGTGCTTTGACGTACGAGCAGTACTTC. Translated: CASSYGLAGGSALTYEQYF.

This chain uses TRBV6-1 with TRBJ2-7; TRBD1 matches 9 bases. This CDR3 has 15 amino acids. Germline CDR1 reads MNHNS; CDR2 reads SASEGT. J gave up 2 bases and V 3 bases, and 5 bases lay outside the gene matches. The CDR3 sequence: CASSDQGQGPYEQYF. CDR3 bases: TGTGCCAGCAGTGACCAGGGACAGGGCCCCTACGAGCAGTACTTC.

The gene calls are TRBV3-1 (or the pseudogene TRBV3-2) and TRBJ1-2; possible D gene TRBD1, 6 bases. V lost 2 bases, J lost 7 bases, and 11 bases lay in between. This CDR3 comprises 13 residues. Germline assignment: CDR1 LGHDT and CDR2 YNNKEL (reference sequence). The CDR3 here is CASSQSGGRGYTF. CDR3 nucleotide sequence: TGTGCCAGCAGCCAATCTGGGGGCCGTGGCTACACCTTC.

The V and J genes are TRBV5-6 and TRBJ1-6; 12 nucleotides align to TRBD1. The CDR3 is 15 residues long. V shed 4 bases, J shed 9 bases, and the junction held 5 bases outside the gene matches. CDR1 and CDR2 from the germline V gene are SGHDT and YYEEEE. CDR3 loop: CASSLGQGAGSPLHF. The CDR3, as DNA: TGTGCCAGCAGCCTGGGACAGGGGGCCGGTTCACCCCTCCACTTT.

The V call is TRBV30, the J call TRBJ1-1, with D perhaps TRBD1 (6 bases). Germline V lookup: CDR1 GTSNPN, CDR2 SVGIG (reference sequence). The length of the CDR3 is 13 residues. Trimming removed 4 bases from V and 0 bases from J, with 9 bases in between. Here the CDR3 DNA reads TGTGCCTGGAAGACAGGCTTGAACACTGAAGCTTTCTTT. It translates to CAWKTGLNTEAFF.

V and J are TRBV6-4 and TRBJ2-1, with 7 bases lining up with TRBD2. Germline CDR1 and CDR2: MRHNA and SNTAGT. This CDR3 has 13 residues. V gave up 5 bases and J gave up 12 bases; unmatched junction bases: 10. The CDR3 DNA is TGTGCCAGCAGTCCCCAGGGCGGGGGTCGGCAGTTCTTC. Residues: CASSPQGGGRQFF.

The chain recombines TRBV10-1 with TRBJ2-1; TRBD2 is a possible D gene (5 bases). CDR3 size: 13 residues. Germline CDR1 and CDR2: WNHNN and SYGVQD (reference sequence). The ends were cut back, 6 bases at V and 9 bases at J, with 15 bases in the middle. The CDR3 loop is CASSGKLDSEQFF. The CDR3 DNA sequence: TGCGCCAGCAGCGGGAAACTGGATTCTGAGCAGTTCTTC.

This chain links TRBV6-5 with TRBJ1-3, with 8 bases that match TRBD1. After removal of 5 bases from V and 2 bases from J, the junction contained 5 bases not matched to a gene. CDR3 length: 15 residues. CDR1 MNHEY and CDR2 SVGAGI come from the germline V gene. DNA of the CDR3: TGTGCCAGCAGTCCTCGGACAGGGACTGGAAACACCATATATTTT. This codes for CASSPRTGTGNTIYF.

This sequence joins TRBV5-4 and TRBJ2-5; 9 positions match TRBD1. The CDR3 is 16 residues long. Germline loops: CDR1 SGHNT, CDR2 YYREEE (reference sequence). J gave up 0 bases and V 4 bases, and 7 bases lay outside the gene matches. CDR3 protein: CASSGGTGFYQETQYF. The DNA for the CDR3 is TGTGCCAGCAGCGGGGGGACAGGGTTTTACCAAGAGACCCAGTACTTC.

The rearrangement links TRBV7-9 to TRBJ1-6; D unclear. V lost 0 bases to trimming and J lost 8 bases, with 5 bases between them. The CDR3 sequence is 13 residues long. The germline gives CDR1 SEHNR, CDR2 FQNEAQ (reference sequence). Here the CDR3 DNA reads TGTGCCAGCAGCTTAGCGGAGGATTCACCCCTCCACTTT. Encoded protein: CASSLAEDSPLHF.

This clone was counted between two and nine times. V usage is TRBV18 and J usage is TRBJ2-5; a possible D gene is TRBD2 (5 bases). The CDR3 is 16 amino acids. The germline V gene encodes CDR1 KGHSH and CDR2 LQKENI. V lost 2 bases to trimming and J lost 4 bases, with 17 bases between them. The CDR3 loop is CASSPSADSRRETQYF. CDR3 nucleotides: TGTGCCAGCTCACCATCGGCGGACTCCCGGAGAGAGACCCAGTACTTC.

CDR3 amino acids: CASSSPTGLAGEQFF. The CDR3 DNA follows: TGTGCCAGCAGTTCCCCCACGGGACTAGCTGGTGAGCAGTTCTTC. The chain is built from TRBV7-2 and TRBJ2-1, with 9 bases identical to TRBD2. Losses at the gene ends were 6 bases for V and 9 bases for J; bases not matched to a gene: 12. From germline, CDR1 is SGHTA and CDR2 FQGNSA. The CDR3 runs 15 residues.

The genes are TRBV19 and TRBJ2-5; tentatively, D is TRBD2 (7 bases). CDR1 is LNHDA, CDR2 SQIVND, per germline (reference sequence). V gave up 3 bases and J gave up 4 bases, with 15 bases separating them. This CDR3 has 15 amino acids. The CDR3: CASSIGGGAVETQYF. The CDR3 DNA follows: TGTGCCAGTAGTATTGGAGGGGGGGCAGTAGAGACCCAGTACTTC.

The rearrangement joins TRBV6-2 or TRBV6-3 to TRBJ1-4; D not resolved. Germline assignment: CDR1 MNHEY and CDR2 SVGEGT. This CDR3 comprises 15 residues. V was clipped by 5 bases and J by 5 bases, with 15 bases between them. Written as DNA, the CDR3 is TGTGCCAGCAGTCCCCTCGGAGTACCAAATGAAAAACTGTTTTTT. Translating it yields CASSPLGVPNEKLFF.

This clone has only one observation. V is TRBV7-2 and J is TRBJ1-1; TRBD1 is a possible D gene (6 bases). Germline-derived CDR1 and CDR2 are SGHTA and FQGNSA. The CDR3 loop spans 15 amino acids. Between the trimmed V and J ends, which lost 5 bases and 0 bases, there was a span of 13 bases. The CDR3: CASSPRDTMNTEAFF. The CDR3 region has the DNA TGTGCCAGCAGCCCACGGGACACCATGAACACTGAAGCTTTCTTT.

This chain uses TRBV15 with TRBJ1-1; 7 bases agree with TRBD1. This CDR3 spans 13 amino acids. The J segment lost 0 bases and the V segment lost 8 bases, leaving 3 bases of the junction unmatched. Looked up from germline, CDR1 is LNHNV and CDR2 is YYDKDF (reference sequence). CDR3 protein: CATGQVMNTEAFF. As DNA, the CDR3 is TGTGCCACCGGACAGGTAATGAACACTGAAGCTTTCTTT.

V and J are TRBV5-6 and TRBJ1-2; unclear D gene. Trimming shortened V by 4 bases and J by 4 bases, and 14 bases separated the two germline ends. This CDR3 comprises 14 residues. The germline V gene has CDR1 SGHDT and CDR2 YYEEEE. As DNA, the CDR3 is TGTGCCAGCAGCCCCTCGGGTGGGAGCTATGGCTACACCTTC. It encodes CASSPSGGSYGYTF. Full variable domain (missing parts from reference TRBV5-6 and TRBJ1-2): DAGVTQSPTHLIKTRGQQVTLRCSPKSGHDTVSWYQQALGQGPQFIFQYYEEEERQRGNFPDRFSGHQFPNYSSELNVNALLLGDSALYLCASSPSGGSYGYTFGSGTRLTVV.

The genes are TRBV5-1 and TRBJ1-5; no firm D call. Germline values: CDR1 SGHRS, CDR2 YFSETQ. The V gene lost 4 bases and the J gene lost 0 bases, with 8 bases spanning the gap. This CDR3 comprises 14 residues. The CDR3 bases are TGCGCCAGCAGCGTAGATGCTAGCAATCAGCCCCAGCATTTT. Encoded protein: CASSVDASNQPQHF.

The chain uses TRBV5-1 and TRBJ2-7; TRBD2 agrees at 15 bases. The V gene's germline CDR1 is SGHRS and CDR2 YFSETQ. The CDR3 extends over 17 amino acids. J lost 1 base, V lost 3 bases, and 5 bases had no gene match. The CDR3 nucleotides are TGCGCCAGCAGCTCCGGACTAGCGGGAGGGGTTTCCTACGAGCAGTACTTC. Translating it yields CASSSGLAGGVSYEQYF.

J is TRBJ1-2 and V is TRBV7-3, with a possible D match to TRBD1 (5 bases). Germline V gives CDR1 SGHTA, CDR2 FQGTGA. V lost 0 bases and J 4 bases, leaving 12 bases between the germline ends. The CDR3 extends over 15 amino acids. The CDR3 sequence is CASSLTGAGRYGYTF. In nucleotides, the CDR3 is TGTGCCAGCAGCTTAACAGGTGCAGGGCGCTATGGCTACACCTTC.

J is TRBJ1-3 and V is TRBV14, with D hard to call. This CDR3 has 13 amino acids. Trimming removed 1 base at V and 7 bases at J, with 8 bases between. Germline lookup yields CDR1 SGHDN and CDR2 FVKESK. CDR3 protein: CASSQGSRNTIYF. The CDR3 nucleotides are TGTGCCAGCAGCCAAGGTTCACGGAACACCATATATTTT.

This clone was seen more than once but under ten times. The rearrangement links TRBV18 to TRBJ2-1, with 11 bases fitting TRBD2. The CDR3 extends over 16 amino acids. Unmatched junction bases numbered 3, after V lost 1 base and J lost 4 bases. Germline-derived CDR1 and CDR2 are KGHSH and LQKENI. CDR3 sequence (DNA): TGTGCCAGCTCACCACTAGCGGGAGGGGCGTACAATGAGCAGTTCTTC. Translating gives CASSPLAGGAYNEQFF.

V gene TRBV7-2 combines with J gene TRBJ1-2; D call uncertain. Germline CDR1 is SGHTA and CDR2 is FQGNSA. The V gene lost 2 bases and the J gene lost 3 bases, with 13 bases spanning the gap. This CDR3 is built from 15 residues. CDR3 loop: CASSLQRAGDYGYTF. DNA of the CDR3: TGTGCCAGCAGCTTACAAAGGGCCGGGGACTATGGCTACACCTTC.

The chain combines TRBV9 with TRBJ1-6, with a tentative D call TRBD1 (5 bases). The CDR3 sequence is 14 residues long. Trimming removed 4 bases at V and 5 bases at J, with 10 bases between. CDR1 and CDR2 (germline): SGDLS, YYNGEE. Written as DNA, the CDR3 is TGTGCCAGCAGCTTCGGACAAGATAATTCACCCCTCCACTTT. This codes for CASSFGQDNSPLHF.